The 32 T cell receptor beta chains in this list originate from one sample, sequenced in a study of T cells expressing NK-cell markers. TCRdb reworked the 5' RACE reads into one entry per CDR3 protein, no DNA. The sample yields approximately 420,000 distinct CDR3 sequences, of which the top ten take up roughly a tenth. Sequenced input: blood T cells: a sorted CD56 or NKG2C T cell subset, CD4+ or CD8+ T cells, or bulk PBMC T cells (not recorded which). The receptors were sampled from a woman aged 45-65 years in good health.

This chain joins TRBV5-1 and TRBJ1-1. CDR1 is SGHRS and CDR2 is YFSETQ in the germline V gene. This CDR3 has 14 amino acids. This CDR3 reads CASSLDSVNTEAFF.

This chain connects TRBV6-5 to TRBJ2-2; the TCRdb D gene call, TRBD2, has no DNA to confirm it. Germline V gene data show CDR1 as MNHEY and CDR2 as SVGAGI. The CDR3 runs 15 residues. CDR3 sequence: CASRLAGVPAGELFF.

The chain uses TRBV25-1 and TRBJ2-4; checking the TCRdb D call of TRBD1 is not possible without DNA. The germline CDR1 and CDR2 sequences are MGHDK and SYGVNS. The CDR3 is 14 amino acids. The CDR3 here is CAPKPGQGVDIQYF.

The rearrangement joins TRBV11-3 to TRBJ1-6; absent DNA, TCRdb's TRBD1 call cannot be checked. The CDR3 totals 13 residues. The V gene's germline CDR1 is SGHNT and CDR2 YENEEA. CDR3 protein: CARADRCRTPLHF. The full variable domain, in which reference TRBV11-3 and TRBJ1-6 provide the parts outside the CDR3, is EAGVVQSPRYKIIEKKQPVAFWCNPISGHNTLYWYLQNLGQGPELLIRYENEEAVDDSQLPKDRFSAERLKGVDSTLKIQPAELGDSAVYLCARADRCRTPLHFGNGTRLTVT.

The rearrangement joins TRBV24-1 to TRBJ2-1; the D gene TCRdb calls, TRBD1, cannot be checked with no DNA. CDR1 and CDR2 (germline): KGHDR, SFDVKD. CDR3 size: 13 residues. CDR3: CATSELRGNEQFF.

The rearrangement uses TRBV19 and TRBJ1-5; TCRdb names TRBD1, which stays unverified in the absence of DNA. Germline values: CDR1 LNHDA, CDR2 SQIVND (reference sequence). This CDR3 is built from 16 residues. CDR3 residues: CASKLIMGASNQPQHF.

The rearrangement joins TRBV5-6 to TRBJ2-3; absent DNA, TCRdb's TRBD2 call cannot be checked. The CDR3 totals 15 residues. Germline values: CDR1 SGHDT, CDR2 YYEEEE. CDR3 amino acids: CASSKLAGAEDTQYF.

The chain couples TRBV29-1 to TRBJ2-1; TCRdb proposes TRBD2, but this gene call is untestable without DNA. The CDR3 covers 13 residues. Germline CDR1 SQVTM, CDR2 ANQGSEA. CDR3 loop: CSARDSAYNEQFF.

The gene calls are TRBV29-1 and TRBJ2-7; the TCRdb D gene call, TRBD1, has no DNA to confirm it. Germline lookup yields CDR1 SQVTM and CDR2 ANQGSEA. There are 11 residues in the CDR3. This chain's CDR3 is CSALEPGEQYF.

CDR3 amino acids: CASSSGRGQGRSPLHF. V usage is TRBV12-3 or TRBV12-4 and J usage is TRBJ1-6; the D call of TRBD1 rests on TCRdb alone, since no DNA is present to check it. This CDR3 is built from 16 residues.

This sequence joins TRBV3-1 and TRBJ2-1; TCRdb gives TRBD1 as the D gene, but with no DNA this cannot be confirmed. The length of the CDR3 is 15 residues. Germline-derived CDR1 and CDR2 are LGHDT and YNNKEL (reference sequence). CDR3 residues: CASSQEGQGPSEQFF.

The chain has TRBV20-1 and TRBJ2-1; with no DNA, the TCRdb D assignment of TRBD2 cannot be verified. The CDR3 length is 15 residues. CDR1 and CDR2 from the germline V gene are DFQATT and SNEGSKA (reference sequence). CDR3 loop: CSARDPATRVYEQFF.

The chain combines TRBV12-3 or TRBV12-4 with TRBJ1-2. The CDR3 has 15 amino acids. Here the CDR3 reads CASSLVKGGSGGYTF.

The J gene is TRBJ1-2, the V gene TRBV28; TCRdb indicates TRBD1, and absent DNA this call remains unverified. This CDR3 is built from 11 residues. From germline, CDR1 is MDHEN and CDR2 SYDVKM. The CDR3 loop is CASSPDSGYTF.

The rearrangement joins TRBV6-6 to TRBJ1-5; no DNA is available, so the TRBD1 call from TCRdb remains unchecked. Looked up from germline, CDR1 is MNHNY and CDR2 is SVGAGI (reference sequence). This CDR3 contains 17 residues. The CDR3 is CASSYISGGTGISPQHF.

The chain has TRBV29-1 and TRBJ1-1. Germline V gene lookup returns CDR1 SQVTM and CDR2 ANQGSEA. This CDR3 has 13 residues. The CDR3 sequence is CSVQTLMNTEAFF.

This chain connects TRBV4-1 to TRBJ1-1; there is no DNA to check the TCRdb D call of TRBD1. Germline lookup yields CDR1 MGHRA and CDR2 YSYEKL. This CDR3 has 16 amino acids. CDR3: CASSLRLGQGSTEAFF.

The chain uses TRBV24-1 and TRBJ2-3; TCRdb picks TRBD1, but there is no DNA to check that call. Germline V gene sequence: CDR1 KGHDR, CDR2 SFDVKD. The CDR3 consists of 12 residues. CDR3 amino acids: CATSDLWGSQYF.

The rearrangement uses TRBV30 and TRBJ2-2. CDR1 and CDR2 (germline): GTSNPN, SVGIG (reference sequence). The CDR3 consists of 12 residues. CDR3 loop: CAWYRHQGELFF.

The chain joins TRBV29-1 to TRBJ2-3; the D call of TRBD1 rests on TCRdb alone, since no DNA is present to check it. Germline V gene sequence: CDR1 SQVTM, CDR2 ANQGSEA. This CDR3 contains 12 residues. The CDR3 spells CSVRGITDTQYF.

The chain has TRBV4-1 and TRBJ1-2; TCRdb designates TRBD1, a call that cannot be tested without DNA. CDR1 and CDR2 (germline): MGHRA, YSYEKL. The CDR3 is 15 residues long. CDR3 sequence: CASSHAQGGNYGYTF.

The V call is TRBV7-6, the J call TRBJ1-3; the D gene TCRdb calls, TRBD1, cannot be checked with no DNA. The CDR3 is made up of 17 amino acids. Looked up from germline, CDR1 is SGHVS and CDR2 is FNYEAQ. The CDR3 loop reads CASSATGGTGVRNTIYF.

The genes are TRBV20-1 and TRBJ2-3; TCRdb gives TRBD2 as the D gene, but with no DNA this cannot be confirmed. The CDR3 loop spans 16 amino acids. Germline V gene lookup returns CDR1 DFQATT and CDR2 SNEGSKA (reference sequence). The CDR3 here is CSASGTSGRSTDTQYF.

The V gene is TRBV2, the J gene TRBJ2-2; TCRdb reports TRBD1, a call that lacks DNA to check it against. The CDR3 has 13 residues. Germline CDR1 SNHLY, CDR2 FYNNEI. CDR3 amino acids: CASRPRGPGELFF.

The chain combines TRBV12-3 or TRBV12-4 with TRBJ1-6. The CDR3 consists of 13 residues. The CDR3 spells CASSPYEDSPLHF.

Here the CDR3 reads CASSLSGSVDTQYF. The chain couples TRBV5-1 to TRBJ2-3; TCRdb lists TRBD1, though no DNA is available to test this call. Germline V gene lookup returns CDR1 SGHRS and CDR2 YFSETQ. The CDR3 totals 14 residues.

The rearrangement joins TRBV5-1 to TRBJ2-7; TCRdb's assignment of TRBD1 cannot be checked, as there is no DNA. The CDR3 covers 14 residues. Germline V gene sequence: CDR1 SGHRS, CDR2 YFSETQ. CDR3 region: CASRWDIAFYEQYF.

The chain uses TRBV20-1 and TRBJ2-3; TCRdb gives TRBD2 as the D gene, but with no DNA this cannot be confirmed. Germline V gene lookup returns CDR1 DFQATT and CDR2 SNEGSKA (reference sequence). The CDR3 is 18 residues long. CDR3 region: CSAEGGTSGSELTDTQYF.

The CDR3 reads CASSLRQYNSPLHF. The J gene is TRBJ1-6, the V gene TRBV5-6. This CDR3 comprises 14 residues. CDR1 is SGHDT and CDR2 is YYEEEE in the germline V gene.

The CDR3 region is CASSLSGRALSETQYF. The chain carries TRBV27 and TRBJ2-5; the TRBD2 assignment by TCRdb is unverifiable without DNA. CDR3 length equals 16 residues. Germline-derived CDR1 and CDR2 are MNHEY and SMNVEV (reference sequence).

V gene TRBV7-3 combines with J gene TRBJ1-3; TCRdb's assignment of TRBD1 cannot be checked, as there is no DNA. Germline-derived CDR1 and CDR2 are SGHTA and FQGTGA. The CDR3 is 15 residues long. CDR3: CASSQQGAAGNTIYF.

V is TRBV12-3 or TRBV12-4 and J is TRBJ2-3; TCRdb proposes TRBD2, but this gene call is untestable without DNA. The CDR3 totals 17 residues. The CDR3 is CASSGVVFSPARDTQYF.